This T cell receptor (beta chain) was captured by sequencing in a study of regulatory T cells in long-lasting Graves disease. Documented time point: persistent/refractory GD, antithyroid drugs over 5 years with positive TRAb. Making the TCR library involved RNA that had been extracted from PBMCs. Arm-PCR with iRepertoire HTBI primers amplified the CDR3 regions for these TCR beta libraries. Via MiXCR, TCRdb re-called the multiplex PCR reads, giving one row per CDR3 protein. The data contain about 310,000 distinct CDR3 sequences, around 20% of them singletons. Germline V gives CDR1 LGHNA, CDR2 YSLEER. The CDR3 sequence is 15 residues long. The junction had 1 base not matched to a gene; V was cut back by 1 base and J by 5 bases.

The genes are TRBV4-3 and TRBJ1-6; TRBD1 matches 8 bases. This TCR came from a female donor with Graves disease. The specimen comprised peripheral blood mononuclear cells (PBMCs), sampled when the disease was refractory, from a patient treated with antithyroid drugs. Written as DNA, the CDR3 is TGCGCCAGCAGCCAAGGGACAGGGAATAATTCACCCCTCCACTTT. This sequence encodes CASSQGTGNNSPLHF.